The 13 T cell receptor beta chains given below trace back to one sample, sequenced in a study of regulatory T cells in long-lasting Graves disease. Time point: newly diagnosed GD, antithyroid drugs for less than 3 months. Following extraction of RNA from PBMCs, that RNA was used to make the TCR library. Building of the TCR beta libraries involved iRepertoire HTBI primers and Arm-PCR of CDR3 regions. Each CDR3 protein gets one entry after TCRdb re-called the multiplex PCR reads with MiXCR. Of around 420,000 distinct CDR3 sequences in the sample, approximately 16% were seen once. These sequences were also reported in another study, on T cells in Graves' hyperthyroidism and ophthalmopathy.

Source: peripheral blood mononuclear cells (PBMCs), taken at new diagnosis, from a patient treated with antithyroid drugs. Every receptor here comes from a woman aged 40 to 50 with Graves disease.

There are many counts of this clonotype. V is TRBV11-3 and J is TRBJ2-5; TRBD1 matches 12 bases. Germline V gene data show CDR1 as SGHNT and CDR2 as YENEEA. J was trimmed by 5 bases and V by 3 bases; bases with no gene match: 4. CDR3 length: 15 amino acids. The CDR3 reads CASSLGQGAMETQYF. The CDR3 DNA reads as TGTGCCAGCAGCTTGGGACAGGGGGCGATGGAGACCCAGTACTTC.

This clonotype was seen a handful of times. The rearrangement links TRBV2 to TRBJ2-3; D gene uncertain. The germline CDR1 and CDR2 sequences are SNHLY and FYNNEI. V lost 8 bases and J 2 bases, leaving 11 bases between the germline ends. The CDR3 runs 13 residues. CDR3: CASLLRLTDTQYF. DNA of the CDR3: TGTGCCAGCCTTTTGCGCCTCACAGATACGCAGTATTTT.

The sample holds many counts of this clonotype. The chain couples TRBV6-1 to TRBJ2-7; 8 bases align to TRBD2. The CDR3 loop spans 17 amino acids. The J segment lost 0 bases and the V segment lost 4 bases, leaving 11 bases of the junction unmatched. Germline values: CDR1 MNHNS, CDR2 SASEGT. The CDR3 bases are TGTGCCAGCAGTGGACTAGCGAGAGTCGCTAGCTCCTACGAGCAGTACTTC. Translation: CASSGLARVASSYEQYF.

This clonotype appeared many times. The V gene is TRBV28, the J gene TRBJ2-1; 10 nucleotides match TRBD2. This CDR3 comprises 14 residues. Germline values: CDR1 MDHEN, CDR2 SYDVKM. V lost 5 bases, J lost 7 bases, and 5 bases stayed unmatched. Written as DNA, the CDR3 is TGTGCCAGCAGTCTAGCGGGAGTAGGGAATGAGCAGTTCTTC. Protein sequence: CASSLAGVGNEQFF.

This clonotype was observed many times. This chain connects TRBV12-3 or TRBV12-4 to TRBJ2-3; D is undetermined. The V gene lost 8 bases and the J gene lost 0 bases, with 6 bases spanning the gap. This CDR3 is 12 amino acids long. CDR3 region: CASGESTDTQYF. CDR3 sequence (DNA): TGTGCCAGCGGAGAGAGCACAGATACGCAGTATTTT.

This sequence joins TRBV6-1 and TRBJ2-1, with 8 nucleotides matching TRBD2. The CDR3 is 18 amino acids. Germline trimming cut 7 bases from V and 2 bases from J; bases unmatched to any gene: 16. Germline-derived CDR1 and CDR2 are MNHNS and SASEGT. CDR3: CASTDRTRGGATYNEQFF. As DNA, the CDR3 is TGTGCCAGCACTGACCGGACCCGGGGGGGGGCTACCTACAATGAGCAGTTCTTC.

This clonotype was counted many times. This chain links TRBV7-9 with TRBJ2-5, with 9 nucleotides matching TRBD1. Germline V lookup: CDR1 SEHNR, CDR2 FQNEAQ (reference sequence). V trimming: 6 bases; J trimming: 4 bases; junction bases outside the gene matches: 15. The CDR3 is 17 residues long. CDR3 nucleotide sequence: TGTGCCAGCAGTATTACAAGTGCGGGACAGGGATCAGAGACCCAGTACTTC. Protein sequence: CASSITSAGQGSETQYF.

This clonotype was picked up a small number of times. The rearrangement links TRBV5-1 to TRBJ2-7; D ambiguous. V was trimmed by 0 bases and J by 6 bases, leaving 10 bases between them. The germline gives CDR1 SGHRS, CDR2 YFSETQ. CDR3 size: 13 residues. This CDR3 reads CASSLESLLEQYF. The CDR3 nucleotides read TGCGCCAGCAGCTTGGAGTCGTTGCTCGAGCAGTACTTC.

In its sample, this clonotype was seen many times. The rearrangement uses TRBV11-3 and TRBJ2-5, with D uncertain. The CDR3 spans 19 residues. The V and J ends lost 7 bases and 9 bases respectively, with 36 bases between them. CDR1 is SGHNT and CDR2 is YENEEA in the germline V gene. CDR3 in DNA: TGTGCCAGCACCGAATATCGGCACCCCCCTACAAGAGGAAAACTACCCCAGTACTTC. Translating it yields CASTEYRHPPTRGKLPQYF.

This clonotype was counted at least ten times. The chain has TRBV12-3 or TRBV12-4 and TRBJ2-7, with 9 bases aligning to TRBD2. This CDR3 has 15 residues. J gave up 4 bases and V 6 bases, and 10 bases lay outside the gene matches. The DNA of the CDR3 is TGTGCCAGCAGGCGGGGGGGAGCGGGAAAGTACGAGCAGTACTTC. Translation gives CASRRGGAGKYEQYF.

This chain links TRBV5-1 with TRBJ2-1, with 10 bases identical to TRBD1. This CDR3 has 16 residues. The V and J ends lost 0 bases and 8 bases, in that order; junction bases with no gene match: 8. CDR1 and CDR2 from the germline V gene are SGHRS and YFSETQ. In DNA form, the CDR3 reads TGCGCCAGCAGCTTGGCCGGGACAGGGGCGCACGATGAGCAGTTCTTC. Protein product: CASSLAGTGAHDEQFF.

Ten or more counts support this clonotype. The chain has TRBV14 and TRBJ2-2; D may correspond to TRBD1 or TRBD2 (5 bases each). This CDR3 has 17 amino acids. Germline V lookup: CDR1 SGHDN, CDR2 FVKESK. The germline V and J ends were trimmed by 1 base and 5 bases, with 17 bases remaining between them. The CDR3 loop reads CASSQAGTGRGTGELFF. CDR3 bases: TGTGCCAGCAGCCAAGCCGGGACGGGCAGAGGGACCGGGGAGCTGTTTTTT.

Here the CDR3 reads CASRAPGRETQYF. The DNA for the CDR3 is TGTGCCAGTCGGGCTCCAGGTCGCGAGACCCAGTACTTC. The chain is built from TRBV6-1 and TRBJ2-5, with unresolved D. Germline V gene data show CDR1 as MNHNS and CDR2 as SASEGT. The CDR3 spans 13 residues. V gave up 9 bases and J gave up 5 bases, with 16 bases separating them.